The 29 T cell receptor beta chains listed next were all sequenced from one sample in a study of cytomegalovirus exposure and HLA in healthy donors. PCR amplification relied on 60 Vbeta primers (plus 13 Jbeta primers). Data came from immunoSEQ multiplex PCR; TCRdb stores just in-frame clones and leaves some out. This table holds around 150,000 clones, nearly 80% found once. The sequenced material came from PBMCs. Receptors were obtained from a male donor in good health and CMV-seronegative.

V and J are TRBV28 and TRBJ1-6; no reliable D call. This CDR3 is built from 17 residues. Germline V gives CDR1 MDHEN, CDR2 SYDVKM. V was pared by 2 bases and J by 7 bases, with 18 bases between. The CDR3 protein is CASSLTGLWNLNSPLHF. CDR3 DNA sequence: TGTGCCAGCAGTTTAACGGGATTGTGGAATTTAAATTCACCCCTCCACTTT.

This sequence joins TRBV14 and TRBJ1-1; 8 bases align to TRBD1. The ends lost 4 bases at V and 1 base at J; junction bases unmatched: 8. The CDR3 is 16 amino acids. The germline CDR1 and CDR2 sequences are SGHDN and FVKESK. In DNA, the CDR3 is TGTGCCAGCAGCCCTCGACAGGGGCTGGGGAACACTGAAGCTTTCTTT. Protein sequence: CASSPRQGLGNTEAFF.

The V call is TRBV7-2, the J call TRBJ2-3; no clear D gene. V was trimmed by 5 bases and J by 7 bases, leaving 16 bases between them. The CDR3 loop spans 14 amino acids. Germline CDR1 is SGHTA and CDR2 is FQGNSA. CDR3 nucleotides: TGTGCCAGCAGCCGGTACAGTGTTCAGAATACGCAGTATTTT. This gives the protein CASSRYSVQNTQYF.

This clone was seen only a few times. The sample holds other DNA sequences that translate to the same CDR3. The chain carries TRBV6-1 and TRBJ1-1, with a possible D match to TRBD1 (6 bases). V was shortened by 3 bases and J by 5 bases, with 10 bases between the two germline ends. The germline V gene encodes CDR1 MNHNS and CDR2 SASEGT. The CDR3 is 13 amino acids. CDR3 DNA sequence: TGTGCCAGCAGTGAGAGGGGGGGAACTGAAGCTTTCTTT. Its protein is CASSERGGTEAFF.

This clone appeared a few times. The rearrangement uses TRBV6-1 and TRBJ2-7; 9 nucleotides agree with TRBD1. Looked up from germline, CDR1 is MNHNS and CDR2 is SASEGT. V trimming: 4 bases; J trimming: 4 bases; junction bases outside the gene matches: 5. The CDR3 consists of 14 residues. The CDR3 coding sequence is TGTGCCAGCAGTGTAGACAGGGGGTTATACGAGCAGTACTTC. This translates into CASSVDRGLYEQYF.

The genes are TRBV6-5 and TRBJ1-1, with D tentatively TRBD1 (5 bases). The V end was cut by 1 base, the J end by 7 bases, with 7 bases between. The CDR3 is made up of 12 amino acids. Germline values: CDR1 MNHEY, CDR2 SVGAGI. CDR3 residues: CASSYWGGEAFF. CDR3 nucleotides: TGTGCCAGCAGTTACTGGGGGGGTGAAGCTTTCTTT.

The chain employs TRBV29-1 and TRBJ2-3; D may be TRBD1 (5 bases). Germline V gene data show CDR1 as SQVTM and CDR2 as ANQGSEA. The CDR3 runs to 16 residues. Deletions cut 5 bases from V and 0 bases from J, with 18 bases between. In DNA, the CDR3 is TGCAGCGTTCCCACCGTAGAGGCAGGGAGCACAGATACGCAGTATTTT. Its protein is CSVPTVEAGSTDTQYF.

J is TRBJ2-5 and V is TRBV11-2, with a tentative D call TRBD1 (6 bases). The DNA end is more similar to TRBJ2-7, so the J call may be wrong. Per the germline V gene, CDR1 is SGHAT and CDR2 is FQNNGV. CDR3 length equals 15 residues. CDR3 residues: CASSTRQASLYEQYF. In DNA, the CDR3 is TGTGCCAGCAGCACCCGACAGGCTTCACTATACGAGCAGTACTTC.

The chain recombines TRBV7-9 with TRBJ1-1; D gene uncertain. CDR3 length equals 11 residues. CDR1 and CDR2 (germline): SEHNR, FQNEAQ (reference sequence). With 6 bases removed from V and 3 bases from J, the gap between germline ends came to 5 bases. CDR3 loop: CASSADTEAFF. CDR3 in DNA: TGTGCCAGCAGTGCGGACACTGAAGCTTTCTTT.

About this clone: One end of the junction varies from germline; a read error may be responsible. The V and J genes are TRBV7-2 and TRBJ2-5; 10 nucleotides align to TRBD2. The CDR3 extends over 13 amino acids. Germline V gene sequence: CDR1 SGHTA, CDR2 FQGNSA. CDR3 nucleotide sequence: TGTGCCAGCAACAAGCGGGAGGGGGAGACCCGGTACTTC. Protein: CASNKREGETRYF.

The CDR3 spells CASSREASETQYF. CDR3 nucleotide sequence: TGCGCCAGCAGCCGCGAAGCTAGTGAGACCCAGTACTTC. The rearrangement uses TRBV5-1 and TRBJ2-5, with D unresolved. The V end was cut by 4 bases, the J end by 5 bases, with 12 bases between. In germline, CDR1 is SGHRS, CDR2 YFSETQ. This CDR3 contains 13 residues.

The CDR3 DNA is TGCGCCAGCAGCTACCACACGAACACTGAAGCTTTCTTT. Its translation: CASSYHTNTEAFF. The chain combines TRBV4-3 with TRBJ1-1; D is unclear. CDR1 LGHNA and CDR2 YSLEER come from the germline V gene. With 5 bases removed from V and 1 base from J, the gap between germline ends came to 8 bases. The CDR3 is 13 residues long.

The gene calls are TRBV6-1 and TRBJ2-1; possible D gene TRBD2, 6 bases. Trimming shortened V by 7 bases and J by 4 bases, and 17 bases separated the two germline ends. Germline V gene sequence: CDR1 MNHNS, CDR2 SASEGT. The length of the CDR3 is 15 residues. The CDR3: CASTQTSNPYNEQFF. CDR3 coding DNA: TGTGCCAGCACCCAGACTAGTAATCCTTACAATGAGCAGTTCTTC.

The gene calls are TRBV6-5 and TRBJ1-2; the match to TRBD1 covers 7 bases. The CDR3 totals 14 residues. The J segment lost 4 bases and the V segment lost 0 bases, leaving 2 bases of the junction unmatched. Germline-derived CDR1 and CDR2 are MNHEY and SVGAGI. Here the CDR3 reads CASSYSPGGYGYTF. CDR3 DNA: TGTGCCAGCAGTTACTCGCCAGGGGGCTATGGCTACACCTTC.

The genes are TRBV5-1 and TRBJ2-1; 11 bases line up with TRBD2. The V and J ends lost 2 bases and 4 bases, in that order; junction bases with no gene match: 5. The germline V gene has CDR1 SGHRS and CDR2 YFSETQ. CDR3 length equals 16 residues. This CDR3 reads CASSLRLAGMYNEQFF. CDR3 nucleotides: TGCGCCAGCAGCTTAAGACTAGCGGGAATGTACAATGAGCAGTTCTTC.

The chain combines TRBV5-1 with TRBJ2-6; D remains ambiguous. The CDR3 is 15 amino acids. V lost 5 bases to trimming and J lost 0 bases, with 9 bases between them. Looked up from germline, CDR1 is SGHRS and CDR2 is YFSETQ. CDR3 DNA sequence: TGCGCCAGCAGGCCAGAATACTCTGGGGCCAACGTCCTGACTTTC. Protein sequence: CASRPEYSGANVLTF.

The J gene is TRBJ1-1, the V gene TRBV5-4; D not resolved. Germline V CDR1 and CDR2: SGHNT, YYREEE (reference sequence). V dropped 2 bases and J dropped 1 base, with 9 bases sitting between them. The length of the CDR3 is 14 residues. CDR3 DNA sequence: TGTGCCAGCAGCTTAATACATCAGAACACTGAAGCTTTCTTT. This sequence encodes CASSLIHQNTEAFF.

This clone has more than one count but fewer than ten. This chain uses TRBV6-5 with TRBJ1-3, with a tentative D call TRBD1 (5 bases). The CDR3 runs 15 residues. The V gene lost 5 bases and the J gene lost 0 bases, with 11 bases spanning the gap. Germline values: CDR1 MNHEY, CDR2 SVGAGI. The CDR3 loop reads CASSRMGHSGNTIYF. Here the CDR3 DNA reads TGTGCCAGCAGTAGGATGGGGCACTCTGGAAACACCATATATTTT.

The chain has TRBV7-8 and TRBJ2-7; 10 bases are shared with TRBD2. Germline trimming cut 2 bases from V and 0 bases from J; bases unmatched to any gene: 13. CDR1 is SGHVS and CDR2 is FQNEAQ in the germline V gene. The CDR3 runs to 19 residues. The CDR3 loop is CASSLFLAGDQGSSYEQYF. The CDR3 DNA reads TGTGCCAGCAGCTTATTTCTAGCGGGAGACCAAGGGAGCTCCTACGAGCAGTACTTC.

A single count supports this clone. The genes are TRBV5-6 and TRBJ2-1, with TRBD2 as a possible D gene (5 bases). The germline CDR1 and CDR2 sequences are SGHDT and YYEEEE. Trimming pared 3 bases from V and 9 bases from J, leaving 10 bases between. The CDR3 runs 12 residues. The CDR3 region is CASSSRRGEQFF. The CDR3 nucleotides are TGTGCCAGCAGCTCCAGACGGGGTGAGCAGTTCTTC.

The chain combines TRBV7-2 with TRBJ2-6, with a tentative D call TRBD2 (6 bases). Germline V gene lookup returns CDR1 SGHTA and CDR2 FQGNSA. CDR3 length: 15 amino acids. The ends were cut back, 1 base at V and 2 bases at J, with 6 bases in the middle. CDR3: CASSLGGAGANVLTF. The CDR3 DNA reads TGTGCCAGCAGCTTAGGGGGGGCTGGGGCCAACGTCCTGACTTTC.

V is TRBV10-3 and J is TRBJ2-7; 7 positions agree with TRBD2. The CDR3 runs to 15 residues. Trimming took 4 bases from V and 1 from J; bases not matched to a gene: 7. The germline V gene has CDR1 ENHRY and CDR2 SYGVKD. The CDR3 region is CAISGGLADSYEQYF. The CDR3 nucleotides are TGTGCCATCAGTGGGGGCCTAGCGGATTCCTACGAGCAGTACTTC.

Remarks on this clone: The sample has other DNA sequences that encode this CDR3 too. In nucleotides, the CDR3 is TGTGCCAGCGGGGCGAACACTGAAGCTTTCTTT. Protein sequence: CASGANTEAFF. This chain joins TRBV6-5 and TRBJ1-1, with a tentative D call TRBD1 (5 bases). V was trimmed by 8 bases and J by 1 base, leaving 5 bases between them. CDR1 and CDR2 (germline): MNHEY, SVGAGI. This CDR3 region has 11 residues.

The V call is TRBV12-5, the J call TRBJ1-1; 8 bases fit TRBD1. The CDR3 extends over 16 amino acids. Germline V gene sequence: CDR1 LGHNT, CDR2 FRNRAP. Germline trimming cut 2 bases from V and 1 base from J; bases unmatched to any gene: 6. The CDR3 DNA sequence: TGTGCTAGTGGTTTGAACTCAGGGGGCCGGAACACTGAAGCTTTCTTT. Its translation: CASGLNSGGRNTEAFF.

This clone came up a few times. This chain uses TRBV6-6 with TRBJ2-7, with 7 positions matching TRBD1. V trimming: 8 bases; J trimming: 0 bases; junction bases outside the gene matches: 7. This CDR3 contains 14 residues. Per germline, CDR1 MNHNY and CDR2 SVGAGI (reference sequence). The CDR3 DNA sequence: TGTGCCAGCGCCGGGACAGTGAGCTCCTACGAGCAGTACTTC. Translating it yields CASAGTVSSYEQYF.

The chain uses TRBV10-3 and TRBJ1-1; possibly TRBD1 for D (6 bases). CDR3 length equals 15 residues. V was shortened by 6 bases and J by 0 bases, with 14 bases between the two germline ends. Germline loops: CDR1 ENHRY, CDR2 SYGVKD. The CDR3 protein is CAIRGAARMNTEAFF. As DNA, the CDR3 is TGTGCCATCAGGGGGGCAGCCAGGATGAACACTGAAGCTTTCTTT.

CDR3 sequence (DNA): TGTGCCTGGACCCCGCGGTGGCTAGCGGGAGACGGGACCGGGGAGCTGTTTTTT. It encodes CAWTPRWLAGDGTGELFF. The chain uses TRBV30 and TRBJ2-2; 10 nucleotides align to TRBD2. The V gene end was trimmed by 4 bases and the J gene end by 5 bases; junction bases not matched to a gene: 16. Per the germline V gene, CDR1 is GTSNPN and CDR2 is SVGIG (reference sequence). This CDR3 region has 18 residues.

The rearrangement uses TRBV4-1 and TRBJ2-1, with TRBD2 matching over 11 bases. J was trimmed by 3 bases and V by 3 bases; bases with no gene match: 10. Per germline, CDR1 MGHRA and CDR2 YSYEKL. The CDR3 totals 18 residues. In DNA, the CDR3 is TGCGCCAGCAGCCATCCTACCGGGGGACTAGCGGTCTACAATGAGCAGTTCTTC. Translation: CASSHPTGGLAVYNEQFF.

V gene TRBV7-9 combines with J gene TRBJ1-6; 10 bases line up with TRBD1. This CDR3 spans 15 amino acids. After removal of 9 bases from V and 6 bases from J, the junction contained 8 bases not matched to a gene. Germline V gives CDR1 SEHNR, CDR2 FQNEAQ (reference sequence). The CDR3 protein is CASLDRGDFNSPLHF. CDR3 sequence (DNA): TGTGCCAGTCTGGACAGGGGGGATTTTAATTCACCCCTCCACTTT.